This T cell receptor beta chain was recovered during a study of blood T cells in healthy people across ages. Germline loops: CDR1 MNHNY, CDR2 SVGAGI (reference sequence). V lost 0 bases, J lost 3 bases, and 6 bases lay in between. CDR3 length equals 14 residues. Every donor provided 9.5 to 10 milliliters of peripheral blood. A minimum of 6 micrograms of total RNA was extracted per sample. General observations from the study: Estimated diversity that came from one million T cells was considered an underestimate.

This clonotype showed up many times. Antigen unknown. Primers used in a second PCR of roughly 7 to 12 cycles were a sample-barcoded 5' primer and a J-beta primer mix. TCRdb redid the calling of the 5' RACE reads with MiXCR, one entry per CDR3 protein. The sample lists 590,000 or so distinct CDR3 sequences, about 28% occurring once. The receptor was isolated from a woman older than 75 in good health. The genes are TRBV6-6 and TRBJ1-5; a weak D match, TRBD1 (5 bases). Material: blood. CDR3 nucleotides: TGTGCCAGCAGTTACTCAGGGGTCAATCAGCCCCAGCATTTT. Protein sequence: CASSYSGVNQPQHF.